The 15 T cell receptor beta chains below were found in one sample sequenced in a study of shared clonotypes between healthy human individuals. Profiled with immunoSEQ multiplex PCR; TCRdb holds only in-frame clones, not every one. The top ten clones hold about 0.35% of a sample with roughly 1,600,000 clones, approximately 98.5% of them seen once. Sequencing was performed on naive CD4+ T cells sorted from blood. As to subset: CD45RA+ positively selected. These receptors were taken from a young man in good health.

The chain carries TRBV18 and TRBJ2-7, with D possibly TRBD2 on 5 matching bases. The CDR3 sequence is 16 residues long. Germline loops: CDR1 KGHSH, CDR2 LQKENI. The V gene lost 3 bases and the J gene lost 0 bases, with 15 bases spanning the gap. In nucleotides, the CDR3 is TGTGCCAGCTCACCGATACTAGTTGACAACTCCTACGAGCAGTACTTC. Translation gives CASSPILVDNSYEQYF.

The J gene is TRBJ2-1, the V gene TRBV6-1; 9 bases line up with TRBD2. The CDR3 runs to 18 residues. J gave up 7 bases and V 1 base, and 14 bases lay outside the gene matches. Germline loops: CDR1 MNHNS, CDR2 SASEGT. CDR3 loop: CASSEVRTSVLPVNEQFF. Written as DNA, the CDR3 is TGTGCCAGCAGTGAAGTTAGGACTAGCGTACTGCCGGTGAATGAGCAGTTCTTC.

The CDR3 loop is CASSNTDTQYF. Written as DNA, the CDR3 is TGCGCCAGCAGCAACACAGATACGCAGTATTTT. V usage is TRBV10-1 and J usage is TRBJ2-3; D is uncertain. There are 11 residues in the CDR3. The V gene's germline CDR1 is WNHNN and CDR2 SYGVQD (reference sequence). V was clipped by 6 bases and J by 2 bases, with 3 bases between them.

The V gene is TRBV7-9, the J gene TRBJ1-1; D call uncertain. Trimming took 5 bases from V and 5 from J, leaving 18 bases between them. The CDR3 runs to 15 residues. Germline-derived CDR1 and CDR2 are SEHNR and FQNEAQ (reference sequence). CDR3 loop: CASSPLTRGWTEAFF. The CDR3 DNA reads TGTGCCAGCAGCCCATTAACCCGGGGTTGGACTGAAGCTTTCTTT.

CDR3 residues: CASRGQGLYEQYF. The CDR3 region has the DNA TGTGCCAGCAGGGGCCAGGGACTTTACGAGCAGTACTTC. The chain couples TRBV28 to TRBJ2-7, with D possibly being TRBD2 (6 bases). The V gene's germline CDR1 is MDHEN and CDR2 SYDVKM. This CDR3 region has 13 residues. V gave up 6 bases and J gave up 4 bases, with 13 bases separating them.

This chain links TRBV5-1 with TRBJ2-1; perhaps TRBD1 as D (6 bases). The CDR3 contains 15 residues. Looked up from germline, CDR1 is SGHRS and CDR2 is YFSETQ. The germline V and J ends were trimmed by 4 bases and 1 base, with 12 bases remaining between them. The CDR3 region is CASSTQTGSYNEQFF. The CDR3 DNA reads as TGCGCCAGCAGCACTCAGACAGGTTCCTACAATGAGCAGTTCTTC.

The chain combines TRBV7-2 with TRBJ2-3; 10 bases match TRBD2. The germline gives CDR1 SGHTA, CDR2 FQGNSA. V gave up 0 bases and J gave up 4 bases; unmatched junction bases: 7. The CDR3 contains 17 residues. In DNA form, the CDR3 reads TGTGCCAGCAGCTTAGCGGTAGCGGGAGGTTTGGCAGATACGCAGTATTTT. Translation gives CASSLAVAGGLADTQYF.

The V call is TRBV9, the J call TRBJ2-7; 8 positions agree with TRBD1. The CDR3 loop spans 15 amino acids. V shed 3 bases, J shed 1 base, and the junction held 6 bases outside the gene matches. Looked up from germline, CDR1 is SGDLS and CDR2 is YYNGEE. CDR3 sequence: CASSGRDRSSYEQYF. In DNA, the CDR3 is TGTGCCAGCAGCGGTCGGGACAGGAGTTCCTACGAGCAGTACTTC. Variable domain in full (rest from reference TRBV9 and TRBJ2-7): DSGVTQTPKHLITATGQRVTLRCSPRSGDLSVYWYQQSLDQGLQFLIQYYNGEERAKGNILERFSAQQFPDLHSELNLSSLELGDSALYFCASSGRDRSSYEQYFGPGTRLTVT.

V and J are TRBV28 and TRBJ1-2, with D possibly TRBD1 on 6 matching bases. This CDR3 comprises 14 residues. V dropped 6 bases and J dropped 4 bases, with 15 bases sitting between them. Germline V CDR1 and CDR2: MDHEN, SYDVKM. CDR3: CASSFSAGVYGYTF. The CDR3 DNA reads TGTGCCAGCAGCTTTTCTGCAGGGGTCTATGGCTACACCTTC.

The chain combines TRBV11-3 with TRBJ2-3, with TRBD2 matching 15 bases. The CDR3 extends over 17 amino acids. Germline trimming cut 1 base from V and 3 bases from J; bases unmatched to any gene: 2. CDR1 is SGHNT and CDR2 is YENEEA in the germline V gene. The CDR3 sequence is CASSLGGLAGGTDTQYF. The CDR3 DNA is TGTGCCAGCAGCTTAGGAGGACTAGCGGGAGGGACAGATACGCAGTATTTT. The full variable domain, rest sourced from reference TRBV11-3 and TRBJ2-3, is EAGVVQSPRYKIIEKKQPVAFWCNPISGHNTLYWYLQNLGQGPELLIRYENEEAVDDSQLPKDRFSAERLKGVDSTLKIQPAELGDSAVYLCASSLGGLAGGTDTQYFGPGTRLTVL.

The V call is TRBV5-4, the J call TRBJ2-7; 9 bases are a match to TRBD1. With 0 bases clipped from V and 3 bases from J, the junction kept 4 bases outside the gene matches. Germline V gene data show CDR1 as SGHNT and CDR2 as YYREEE (reference sequence). The CDR3 runs 15 residues. Here the CDR3 reads CASSLVLDRGYEQYF. CDR3 DNA sequence: TGTGCCAGCAGCTTGGTTTTGGACAGGGGCTACGAGCAGTACTTC.

The rearrangement joins TRBV7-2 to TRBJ2-7; a possible D gene is TRBD1 (5 bases). From germline, CDR1 is SGHTA and CDR2 FQGNSA. V lost 0 bases and J lost 3, with 9 bases in between. This CDR3 spans 14 amino acids. The CDR3 bases are TGTGCCAGCAGCTTAGCGGGGCAGAACTACGAGCAGTACTTC. Its protein is CASSLAGQNYEQYF.

The chain is built from TRBV6-1 and TRBJ1-2; D is ambiguous. This CDR3 has 13 residues. Trimming removed 2 bases from V and 8 bases from J, with 12 bases in between. CDR1 MNHNS and CDR2 SASEGT come from the germline V gene. DNA of the CDR3: TGTGCCAGCAGTGAAAGTGCAGGCTTGGGCTACACCTTC. Protein sequence: CASSESAGLGYTF.

The CDR3 protein is CASSYLPGRPSEAFF. Here the CDR3 DNA reads TGTGCCAGCAGTTACCTCCCAGGGCGACCCTCTGAAGCTTTCTTT. The chain has TRBV6-5 and TRBJ1-1; possibly TRBD1 for D (5 bases). CDR1 and CDR2 (germline): MNHEY, SVGAGI. V was shortened by 2 bases and J by 6 bases, with 16 bases between the two germline ends. CDR3 length: 15 amino acids.

This chain joins TRBV7-2 and TRBJ2-1, with D unclear. The V gene's germline CDR1 is SGHTA and CDR2 FQGNSA. The V gene lost 1 base and the J gene lost 5 bases, with 6 bases spanning the gap. The CDR3 loop spans 13 amino acids. The CDR3 spells CASSLVINNEQFF. The CDR3 DNA follows: TGTGCCAGCAGCTTAGTTATTAACAATGAGCAGTTCTTC.